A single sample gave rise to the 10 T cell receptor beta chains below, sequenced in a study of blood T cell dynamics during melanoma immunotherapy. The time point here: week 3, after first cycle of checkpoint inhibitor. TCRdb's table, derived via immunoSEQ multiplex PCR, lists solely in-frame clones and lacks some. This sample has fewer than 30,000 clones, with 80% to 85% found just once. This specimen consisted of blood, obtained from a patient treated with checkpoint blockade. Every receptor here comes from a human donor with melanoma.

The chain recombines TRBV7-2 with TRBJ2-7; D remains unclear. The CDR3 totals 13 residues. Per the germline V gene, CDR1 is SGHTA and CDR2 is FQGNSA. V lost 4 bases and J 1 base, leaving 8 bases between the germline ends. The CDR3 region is CASSSTGSYEQYF. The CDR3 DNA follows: TGTGCCAGCAGCTCAACTGGATCCTACGAGCAGTACTTC.

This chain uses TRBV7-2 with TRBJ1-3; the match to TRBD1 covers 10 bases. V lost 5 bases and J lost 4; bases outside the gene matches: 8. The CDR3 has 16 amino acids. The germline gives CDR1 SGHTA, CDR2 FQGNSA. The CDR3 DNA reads TGTGCCAGCAGCAGATCGGGACAGGGGACGGGAAACACCATATATTTT. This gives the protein CASSRSGQGTGNTIYF. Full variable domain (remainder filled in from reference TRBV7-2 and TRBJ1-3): GAGVSQSPSNKVTEKGKDVELRCDPISGHTALYWYRQSLGQGLEFLIYFQGNSAPDKSGLPSDRFSAERTGGSVSTLTIQRTQQEDSAVYLCASSRSGQGTGNTIYFGEGSWLTVV.

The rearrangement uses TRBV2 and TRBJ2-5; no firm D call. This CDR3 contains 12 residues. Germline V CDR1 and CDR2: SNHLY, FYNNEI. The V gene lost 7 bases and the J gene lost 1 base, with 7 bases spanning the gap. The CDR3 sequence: CASMRRQETQYF. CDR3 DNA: TGTGCCAGCATGAGGCGCCAAGAGACCCAGTACTTC.

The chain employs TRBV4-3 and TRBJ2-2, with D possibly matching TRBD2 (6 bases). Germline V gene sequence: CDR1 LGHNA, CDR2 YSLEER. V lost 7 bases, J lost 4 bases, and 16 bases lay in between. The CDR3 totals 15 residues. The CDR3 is CASNPDEGGTGELFF. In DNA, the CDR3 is TGCGCCAGCAACCCTGACGAGGGAGGCACCGGGGAGCTGTTTTTT.

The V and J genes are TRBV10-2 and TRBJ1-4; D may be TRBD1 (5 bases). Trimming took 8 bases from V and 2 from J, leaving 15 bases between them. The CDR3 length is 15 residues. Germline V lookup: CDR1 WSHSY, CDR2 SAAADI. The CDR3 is CASSRPGTTNEKLFF. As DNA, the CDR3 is TGCGCCAGCTCCCGACCCGGGACCACTAATGAAAAACTGTTTTTT.

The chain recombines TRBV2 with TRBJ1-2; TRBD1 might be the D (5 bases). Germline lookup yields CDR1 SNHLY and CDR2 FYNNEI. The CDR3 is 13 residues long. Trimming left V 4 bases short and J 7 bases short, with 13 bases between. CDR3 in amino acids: CASSVAGLSGYTF. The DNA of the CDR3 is TGTGCCAGCAGTGTTGCGGGGCTTAGTGGCTACACCTTC.

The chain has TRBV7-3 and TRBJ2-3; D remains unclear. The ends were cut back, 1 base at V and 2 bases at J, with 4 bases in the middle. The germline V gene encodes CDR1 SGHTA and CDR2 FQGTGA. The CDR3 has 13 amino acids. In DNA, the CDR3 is TGTGCCAGCAGCTTAAAAATCACAGATACGCAGTATTTT. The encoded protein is CASSLKITDTQYF.

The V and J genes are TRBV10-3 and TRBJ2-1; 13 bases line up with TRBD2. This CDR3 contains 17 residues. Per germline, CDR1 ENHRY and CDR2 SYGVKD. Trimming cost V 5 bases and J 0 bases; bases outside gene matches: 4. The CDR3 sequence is CAISLTSGRASYNEQFF. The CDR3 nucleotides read TGTGCCATCAGTCTTACTAGCGGGAGGGCCTCCTACAATGAGCAGTTCTTC.

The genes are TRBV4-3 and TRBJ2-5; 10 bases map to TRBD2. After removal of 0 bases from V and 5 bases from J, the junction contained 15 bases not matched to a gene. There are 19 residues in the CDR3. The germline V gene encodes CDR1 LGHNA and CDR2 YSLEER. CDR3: CASSQDFASGGHRGETQYF. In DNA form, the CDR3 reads TGCGCCAGCAGCCAAGATTTCGCTAGCGGGGGCCACAGGGGGGAGACCCAGTACTTC.

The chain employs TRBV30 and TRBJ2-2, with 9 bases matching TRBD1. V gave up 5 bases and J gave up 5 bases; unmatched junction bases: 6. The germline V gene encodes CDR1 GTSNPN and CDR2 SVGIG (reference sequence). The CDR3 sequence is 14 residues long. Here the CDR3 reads CAWSGQGWTGELFF. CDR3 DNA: TGTGCCTGGTCGGGACAGGGCTGGACCGGGGAGCTGTTTTTT.